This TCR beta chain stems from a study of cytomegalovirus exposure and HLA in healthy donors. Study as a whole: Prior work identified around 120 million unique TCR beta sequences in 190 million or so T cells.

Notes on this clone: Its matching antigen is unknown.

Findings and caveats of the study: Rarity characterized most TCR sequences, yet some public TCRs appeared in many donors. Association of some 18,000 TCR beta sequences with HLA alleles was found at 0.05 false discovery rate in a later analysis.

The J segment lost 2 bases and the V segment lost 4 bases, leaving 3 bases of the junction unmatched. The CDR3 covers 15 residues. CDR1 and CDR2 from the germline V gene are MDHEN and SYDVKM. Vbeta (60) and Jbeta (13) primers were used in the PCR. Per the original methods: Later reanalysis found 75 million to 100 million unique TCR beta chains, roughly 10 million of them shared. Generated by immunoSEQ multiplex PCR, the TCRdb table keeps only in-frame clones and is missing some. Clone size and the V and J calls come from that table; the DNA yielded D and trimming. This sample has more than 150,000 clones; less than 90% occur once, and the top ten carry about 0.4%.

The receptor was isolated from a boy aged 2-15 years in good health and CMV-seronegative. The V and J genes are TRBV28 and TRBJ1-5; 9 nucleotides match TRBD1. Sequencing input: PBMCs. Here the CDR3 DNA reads TGTGCCAGCAGTTCGACAGGGGGTGGCAATCAGCCCCAGCATTTT. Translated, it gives CASSSTGGGNQPQHF. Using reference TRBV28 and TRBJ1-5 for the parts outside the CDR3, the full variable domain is DVKVTQSSRYLVKRTGEKVFLECVQDMDHENMFWYRQDPGLGLRLIYFSYDVKMKEKGDIPEGYSVSREKKERFSLILESASTNQTSMYLCASSSTGGGNQPQHFGDGTRLSIL.